This T cell receptor beta chain derives from a study of blood T cell repertoires in COVID-19. The CDR3 runs to 11 residues. Some clones are missing from TCRdb's copy, which holds only in-frame ones; the method was immunoSEQ multiplex PCR. The sample carries tens of thousands of clones, 85% to 90% recorded once. This chain joins TRBV21-1 and TRBJ1-4. TRBV21-1 is termed a pseudogene. The sequenced sample was peripheral blood. This receptor was taken from a man between 60 and 75 years old with acute or convalescent COVID-19. The CDR3 sequence: CASTPPGELFF. The CDR3 DNA follows: TGTGCCAGCACTCCCCCCGGGGAACTGTTTTTT.